The clone carrying this TCR beta chain was counted many times. The junction differs from germline at one of its ends, possibly a read error. These data are taken from a study of metastatic and nonmetastatic thyroid tumors. The wider study: The authors compared repertoires across blood and tumor or nodule tissue from malignant and benign thyroid patients.

All patients were untreated before thyroid surgery. The CDR3 loop spans 14 amino acids. The V gene's germline CDR1 is SGHRS and CDR2 YFSETQ. As handled by the study authors: Building a distant-metastasis classifier for papillary thyroid cancer drew on CDR3 differences across clinicopathological groups. TCRdb reanalyzed the PCR reads via MiXCR. The authors' filters were not applied to this entry. Here the sample spans about 22,000 clones, under 25% being singletons. Specimen: blood. This sequence was found in a male donor with papillary thyroid cancer or a benign thyroid nodule (not recorded which). Some clones in this sample may be carry-over from other donors' samples. The chain is built from TRBV5-1 and TRBJ2-7, with D tentatively TRBD1 (5 bases). CDR3 sequence reads: CASRLGPNSYEQYF. The CDR3 region has the DNA TGCGCCAGCAGATTGGGGCCCAACTCCTACGAGCAGTACTTC.